This is a list of T cell receptor beta chains from one sample in a study of cytomegalovirus exposure and HLA in healthy donors. Method: immunoSEQ multiplex PCR; TCRdb's copy keeps in-frame clones and lacks some. This sample has about 200,000 clones, with 86% found just once. Sequencing was carried out using PBMCs. Receptor source: a woman under 40 in good health and CMV-seronegative. The CDR3 runs from the conserved cysteine through the conserved F or W. Fields, in order: clone size, V gene, D gene, J gene, CDR3 DNA, CDR3 protein. The D gene is left open where the match is weak. Not every row has a clone size; where given, it reads once, few, many or a size class.

NA	TRBV5-1	NA	TRBJ1-1	TGCGCCAGCAGCTTGGGAGGGGGTGACACTGAAGCTTTCTTT	CASSLGGGDTEAFF
NA	TRBV9	NA	TRBJ2-1	TGTGCCAGCAGCGGATGGGGGCAGGGCTACAATGAGCAGTTCTTC	CASSGWGQGYNEQFF
NA	TRBV18	NA	TRBJ2-7	TGTGCCAGCTCAGTACAGAACGGGGGCTACGAGCAGTACTTC	CASSVQNGGYEQYF
once	TRBV7-2	TRBD2	TRBJ2-3	TGTGCCAGCAGCTTAGTTCTTATAGCGGGGAGATCAGATACGCAGTATTTT	CASSLVLIAGRSDTQYF
few	TRBV15	NA	TRBJ2-1	TGTGCCACCAGCTCTACTGACAGACGCGTTACTGAGCAGTTCTTC	CATSSTDRRVTEQFF
NA	TRBV5-4	TRBD2	TRBJ2-3	TGTGCCAGCAGCTTGCATTTAGCGGGAGGGCCTGGAGATACGCAGTATTTT	CASSLHLAGGPGDTQYF
NA	TRBV5-4	NA	TRBJ2-3	TGTGCCAGCACCTCGGGGTTGGTTACAGATACGCAGTATTTT	CASTSGLVTDTQYF
NA	TRBV10-3	NA	TRBJ1-1	TGTGCCATCAGTGAGAGTTCGAGGGCAAACACTGAAGCTTTCTTT	CAISESSRANTEAFF
NA	TRBV2	NA	TRBJ1-1	TGTGCCAGCAGTCTCCAGGGGAACACTGAAGCTTTCTTT	CASSLQGNTEAFF
NA	TRBV11-1	NA	TRBJ2-5	TGTGCCAGCGGTAGTGGTGAGACCCAGTACTTC	CASGSGETQYF
NA	TRBV29-1	NA	TRBJ2-5	TGCAGCGTTGAACAGGGGCAGGGGATACTACAAGAGACCCAGTACTTC	CSVEQGQGILQETQYF
NA	TRBV28	TRBD1	TRBJ2-7	TGTGCCAGCAGTTTAACTGGACAGGGGTTTTCCTACGAGCAGTACTTC	CASSLTGQGFSYEQYF
few	TRBV27	NA	TRBJ2-2	TGTGCCAGCAGTTCAACAGGTCCTCCGACCGGGGAGCTGTTTTTT	CASSSTGPPTGELFF
NA	TRBV6-5	NA	TRBJ2-7	TGTGCCAGCAGGCCGGGGACATTTTTAAACTACGAGCAGTACTTC	CASRPGTFLNYEQYF
NA	TRBV4-1	NA	TRBJ2-7	TGCGCCAGCAGCCAAGCAATAGTCGCCACCTACGAGCAGTACTTC	CASSQAIVATYEQYF
NA	TRBV19	NA	TRBJ2-1	TGTGCCAGTAGCTTCGGAAATGGGCGACTAAACAATGAGCAGTTCTTC	CASSFGNGRLNNEQFF
NA	TRBV28	NA	TRBJ1-5	TGTGCCAGCAGTTTGAGGTTAGGGGGTCAGCCCCAGCATTTT	CASSLRLGGQPQHF
NA	TRBV9	TRBD2	TRBJ2-7	TGTGCCAGCAGCCCCGGACTAGCGGAGGACTACGAGCAGTACTTC	CASSPGLAEDYEQYF
NA	TRBV5-6	NA	TRBJ2-5	TGTGCCAGCAGCCCAGTAGGGAGCGAGACCCAGTACTTC	CASSPVGSETQYF
NA	TRBV2	NA	TRBJ2-2	TGTGCCAGCAGTGAGTACCGGTTTCTAACGAACACCGGGGAGCTGTTTTTT	CASSEYRFLTNTGELFF
NA	TRBV5-1	TRBD2	TRBJ2-2	TGCGCCAGCAGACGGACTAGCGGCGTACTCGGGGAGCTGTTTTTT	CASRRTSGVLGELFF
once	TRBV9	TRBD2	TRBJ2-3	TGTGCCAGCAGCCCCTCCGGGACTAGCAAAATGGCGCAGTATTTT	CASSPSGTSKMAQYF
NA	TRBV30	NA	TRBJ2-7	TGTGCCTGGGCCCTAGGAACCTACGAGCAGTACTTC	CAWALGTYEQYF
NA	TRBV11-2	TRBD1	TRBJ2-1	TGTGCCAGCAGCCAACCGGGGACAGGGGGCGGCGATGAGCAGTTCTTC	CASSQPGTGGGDEQFF
NA	TRBV29-1	NA	TRBJ1-1	TGCAGCGTTGAAAGTTCCGAGGCCACTGAAGCTTTCTTT	CSVESSEATEAFF
NA	TRBV19	TRBD1	TRBJ2-1	TGTGCCAGTGTTGTCGGGGACAGGTCCCGCGATGAGCAGTTCTTC	CASVVGDRSRDEQFF
NA	TRBV5-1	NA	TRBJ1-1	TGCGCCAGCAGACCGGGGGGGAACACTGAAGCTTTCTTT	CASRPGGNTEAFF
NA	TRBV4-1	TRBD1	TRBJ1-1	TGCGCCAGCAGCCACCCAGGGGGCACTGAAGCTTTCTTT	CASSHPGGTEAFF
NA	TRBV13	TRBD1	TRBJ2-1	TGTGCCAGCGATGGGACAGGGCGCAATGAGCAGTTCTTC	CASDGTGRNEQFF
NA	TRBV6-5	NA	TRBJ2-2	TGTGCCAGCAGTTACTCGGCGGGCACCGGGGAGCTGTTTTTT	CASSYSAGTGELFF
NA	TRBV9	TRBD2	TRBJ2-7	TGTGCCAGCAGCGTAGTGAAGTTGCCGACTAGCGGGAGATCCCACGAGCAGTACTTC	CASSVVKLPTSGRSHEQYF
NA	TRBV6-5	TRBD2	TRBJ2-3	TGTGCCAGCAGTTACAGGCCTAGCGGGGGGTCAGATACGCAGTATTTT	CASSYRPSGGSDTQYF
NA	TRBV6-1	NA	TRBJ2-7	TGTGCCAGCAGTGAATGGCAGACCTACGAGCAGTACTTC	CASSEWQTYEQYF
few	TRBV10-1	NA	TRBJ1-1	TGCGCCAGCAGTGAACAACAGGGCACTGAAGCTTTCTTT	CASSEQQGTEAFF
NA	TRBV6-5	NA	TRBJ1-5	TGTGCCAGCAGCCAGGACAGCTATCAGCCCCAGCATTTT	CASSQDSYQPQHF
NA	TRBV30	NA	TRBJ2-3	TGTGCCTGGGGGGCTAGAAACCTGCGATTTTACAGTGATACGCAGTATTTT	CAWGARNLRFYSDTQYF
NA	TRBV28	TRBD1	TRBJ2-3	TGTGCCAGCAGTTCGCCTTCGACAGGGTCCGCGCAGTATTTT	CASSSPSTGSAQYF
few	TRBV9	TRBD1	TRBJ2-7	TGTGCCAGCAGCCCCGGGACAGGGAACTACGAGCAGTACTTC	CASSPGTGNYEQYF
NA	TRBV4-2	TRBD2	TRBJ2-1	TGTGCCAGCAGCCAAGACGACCTAGCGGGAGCTTACAATGAGCAGTTCTTC	CASSQDDLAGAYNEQFF
NA	TRBV4-1	NA	TRBJ1-4	TGCGCCAGCAGCCAAAAAACAGGTCGGAATGAAAAACTGTTTTTT	CASSQKTGRNEKLFF
NA	TRBV28	NA	TRBJ1-1	TGTGCCAGCAGTTTTCTCGGAGGCCTCAACACTGAAGCTTTCTTT	CASSFLGGLNTEAFF
NA	TRBV19	TRBD1	TRBJ2-3	TGTGCCAGTAGTAGGCCGGGACAGGGGACAGATACGCAGTATTTT	CASSRPGQGTDTQYF
once	TRBV5-6	NA	TRBJ2-7	TGTGCCAGCAGCTTGGGGGTAAGCGAGCAGTACTTC	CASSLGVSEQYF
NA	TRBV19	NA	TRBJ2-3	TGTGCCAGTAGTCCCCCGGCAGCGGGCACAGATACGCAGTATTTT	CASSPPAAGTDTQYF
NA	TRBV6-1	TRBD2	TRBJ2-7	TGTGCCAGCAGTGGAGCGGGGGGGCCCTCCTACGAGCAGTACTTC	CASSGAGGPSYEQYF
NA	TRBV28	NA	TRBJ2-6	TGTGCCAGCAGTCCCCAAGCTATCTCTGGGGCCAACGTCCTGACTTTC	CASSPQAISGANVLTF
once	TRBV11-2	NA	TRBJ2-2	TGTGCCAGCAGCTTAGCAGGGGCCAGGCCGAGCTTCACCGGGGAGCTGTTTTTT	CASSLAGARPSFTGELFF
NA	TRBV19	TRBD1	TRBJ2-7	TGTGCCAGTAGTCTAGTTACAGGGGACACCCCGGGCGAGCAGTACTTC	CASSLVTGDTPGEQYF
few	TRBV7-9	NA	TRBJ1-1	TGTGCCAGCAGCTTAATCGGGTTGGCTGAAGCTTTCTTT	CASSLIGLAEAFF
NA	TRBV5-1	NA	TRBJ1-5	TGCGCCAGCAGCTTGAGTCTAGGCAATCAGCCCCAGCATTTT	CASSLSLGNQPQHF
NA	TRBV28	TRBD1	TRBJ1-2	TGTGCCAGCAGACAGGGGGGGGGCGAAGCCGTGAAGGGCTACACCTTC	CASRQGGGEAVKGYTF
NA	TRBV7-9	TRBD1	TRBJ2-7	TGTGCCAGCAGCGACCGGGACAGGGACCCCTACGAGCAGTACTTC	CASSDRDRDPYEQYF
NA	TRBV28	TRBD2	TRBJ2-5	TGTGCCAGCAGCCGCCCCAGCGGGAGGGGTCAAGGGACCCAGTACTTC	CASSRPSGRGQGTQYF